These 22 T cell receptor beta chains originate from one sample sequenced in a study of radiotherapy plus CTLA-4 blockade in lung cancer. Clones were read by immunoSEQ multiplex PCR, and TCRdb kept only the in-frame ones, dropping some. The sample contains fewer than 55,000 clones, roughly 85% of which appear only once. The specimen was peripheral blood, collected from a patient treated with radiotherapy plus ipilimumab. Receptor source: a human donor with non-small cell lung cancer whose response to radiotherapy plus ipilimumab could not be evaluated.

This chain links TRBV19 with TRBJ2-7, with a weak D call TRBD2 (6 bases). The germline V gene encodes CDR1 LNHDA and CDR2 SQIVND (reference sequence). Trimming pared 3 bases from V and 2 bases from J, leaving 20 bases between. The CDR3 loop spans 17 amino acids. The CDR3 bases are TGTGCCAGTAGTATGTATAAGGGAGGAAGGACCCCCTACGAGCAGTACTTC. Protein product: CASSMYKGGRTPYEQYF.

The chain carries TRBV29-1 and TRBJ1-2; TRBD1 matches at 8 bases. This CDR3 comprises 15 residues. The V gene end was trimmed by 1 base and the J gene end by 4 bases; junction bases not matched to a gene: 8. From germline, CDR1 is SQVTM and CDR2 ANQGSEA. CDR3 residues: CSVEVEDRVRYGYTF. In nucleotides, the CDR3 is TGCAGCGTTGAAGTTGAGGACAGGGTTCGCTATGGCTACACCTTC.

A note on this clone: Other DNA variants within this sample encode the same CDR3. J is TRBJ1-3 and V is TRBV5-6, with TRBD1 as a possible D gene (6 bases). The CDR3 has 16 amino acids. The ends were cut back, 2 bases at V and 0 bases at J, with 12 bases in the middle. The germline CDR1 and CDR2 sequences are SGHDT and YYEEEE. The CDR3 DNA reads TGTGCCAGCAGCTTAGGGGGTATCAACTCTGGAAACACCATATATTTT. Its translation is CASSLGGINSGNTIYF.

This clone was found once. The chain combines TRBV28 with TRBJ1-5, with unresolved D. The germline CDR1 and CDR2 sequences are MDHEN and SYDVKM. V lost 2 bases, J lost 0 bases, and 11 bases lay in between. The CDR3 extends over 16 amino acids. The CDR3 DNA follows: TGTGCCAGCAGTTTACCCGGTTCGATTAGCAATCAGCCCCAGCATTTT. Its translation is CASSLPGSISNQPQHF.

This clone was seen only a few times. V and J are TRBV5-1 and TRBJ2-7; unclear D gene. There are 11 residues in the CDR3. Per the germline V gene, CDR1 is SGHRS and CDR2 is YFSETQ. Between the trimmed V and J ends, which lost 7 bases and 3 bases, there was a span of 8 bases. This CDR3 reads CASATVYEQYF. The CDR3 bases are TGCGCCAGCGCAACAGTCTACGAGCAGTACTTC. The variable domain in full, completed from reference TRBV5-1 and TRBJ2-7, reads KAGVTQTPRYLIKTRGQQVTLSCSPISGHRSVSWYQQTPGQGLQFLFEYFSETQRNKGNFPGRFSGRQFSNSRSEMNVSTLELGDSALYLCASATVYEQYFGPGTRLTVT.

The chain's CDR3 is CASSEGVGHQPQHF. CDR3 DNA sequence: TGTGCCAGCAGTGAAGGGGTAGGACATCAGCCCCAGCATTTT. The chain carries TRBV6-4 and TRBJ1-5, with D possibly matching TRBD1 (5 bases). V gave up 3 bases and J gave up 5 bases, with 11 bases separating them. The CDR3 sequence is 14 residues long. Per the germline V gene, CDR1 is MRHNA and CDR2 is SNTAGT.

The chain combines TRBV5-1 with TRBJ2-1; maybe TRBD1 (5 bases). CDR1 and CDR2 (germline): SGHRS, YFSETQ. The CDR3 spans 13 residues. The V end was cut by 4 bases, the J end by 9 bases, with 14 bases between. CDR3 bases: TGCGCCAGCAGCCCCAAGGCCCAGGGTGAGCAGTTCTTC. Residues: CASSPKAQGEQFF.

This chain uses TRBV6-6 with TRBJ2-1; 9 bases are shared with TRBD2. Germline trimming cut 8 bases from V and 3 bases from J; bases unmatched to any gene: 5. This CDR3 has 14 amino acids. Germline V gene sequence: CDR1 MNHNY, CDR2 SVGAGI (reference sequence). CDR3 loop: CASSRTSVYNEQFF. The CDR3 bases are TGTGCCAGCTCCCGGACTAGCGTCTACAATGAGCAGTTCTTC.

This chain connects TRBV4-3 to TRBJ1-1; a possible D gene is TRBD1 (6 bases). CDR3 length: 16 amino acids. The ends were cut back, 2 bases at V and 4 bases at J, with 17 bases in the middle. Germline-derived CDR1 and CDR2 are LGHNA and YSLEER. The CDR3 protein is CASSQLRDRSGTEAFF. Written as DNA, the CDR3 is TGCGCCAGCAGCCAACTCCGAGACAGGTCGGGCACTGAAGCTTTCTTT.

The chain has TRBV6-6 and TRBJ2-1, with a weak D call TRBD1 (6 bases). The CDR3 spans 15 residues. V gave up 5 bases and J gave up 4 bases, with 15 bases separating them. Germline CDR1 MNHNY, CDR2 SVGAGI (reference sequence). The CDR3 DNA is TGTGCCAGCAGTCCCAATGCAGGGGTGTACAATGAGCAGTTCTTC. As protein: CASSPNAGVYNEQFF.

The V gene is TRBV9, the J gene TRBJ1-4; perhaps TRBD1 as D (5 bases). In germline, CDR1 is SGDLS, CDR2 YYNGEE. The ends were cut back, 0 bases at V and 5 bases at J, with 11 bases in the middle. This CDR3 spans 15 amino acids. In DNA, the CDR3 is TGTGCCAGCAGCGTAGGGGTGGGGGGGAATGAAAAACTGTTTTTT. It translates to CASSVGVGGNEKLFF.

The V and J genes are TRBV7-2 and TRBJ2-3, with TRBD2 matching 10 bases. This CDR3 spans 15 amino acids. In germline, CDR1 is SGHTA, CDR2 FQGNSA. V lost 0 bases, J lost 4 bases, and 1 base stayed unmatched. CDR3 sequence: CASSLAGTSADTQYF. DNA of the CDR3: TGTGCCAGCAGCTTAGCGGGGACTAGCGCAGATACGCAGTATTTT.

This chain connects TRBV18 to TRBJ2-2; D is unclear. Per the germline V gene, CDR1 is KGHSH and CDR2 is LQKENI. Trimming removed 3 bases from V and 5 bases from J, with 7 bases in between. The CDR3 is 13 amino acids. The CDR3 DNA reads TGTGCCAGCTCACCCGCGAGGACCGGGGAGCTGTTTTTT. This codes for CASSPARTGELFF.

The chain links TRBV5-4 to TRBJ2-2; 11 bases align to TRBD1. The CDR3 is made up of 15 amino acids. With 7 bases clipped from V and 7 bases from J, the junction kept 9 bases outside the gene matches. The germline V gene has CDR1 SGHNT and CDR2 YYREEE (reference sequence). CDR3 nucleotides: TGTGCCAGCGGGATGGGGACAGGGGGTAACGGGGAGCTGTTTTTT. This encodes CASGMGTGGNGELFF.

J is TRBJ2-6 and V is TRBV28; TRBD1 aligns across 8 bases. V gave up 10 bases and J gave up 0 bases; unmatched junction bases: 14. CDR1 MDHEN and CDR2 SYDVKM come from the germline V gene. There are 18 residues in the CDR3. This CDR3 reads CATYKTGQVSSGANVLTF. The CDR3 nucleotides are TGTGCCACCTACAAAACGGGACAGGTTAGCTCTGGGGCCAACGTCCTGACTTTC.

V and J are TRBV6-6 and TRBJ1-5, with D unclear. This CDR3 has 14 residues. Trimming took 3 bases from V and 8 from J, leaving 14 bases between them. From germline, CDR1 is MNHNY and CDR2 SVGAGI (reference sequence). The CDR3 DNA reads as TGTGCCAGCAGTTATTCGACGGCGCAGGAGCCCCAGCATTTT. Translated, it gives CASSYSTAQEPQHF.

The CDR3: CASSYSPGREQYF. The CDR3 coding sequence is TGTGCCAGCAGTTACAGCCCAGGGCGAGAGCAGTACTTC. The genes are TRBV6-6 and TRBJ2-7; TRBD1 might be the D (5 bases). Trimming removed 2 bases from V and 7 bases from J, with 12 bases in between. CDR3 length: 13 residues. Germline V gene data show CDR1 as MNHNY and CDR2 as SVGAGI (reference sequence).

V usage is TRBV27 and J usage is TRBJ2-7, with D perhaps TRBD2 (7 bases). Trimming stripped 8 bases from V and 4 bases from J, with 21 bases between. The CDR3 spans 15 residues. CDR1 is MNHEY, CDR2 SMNVEV, per germline (reference sequence). In nucleotides, the CDR3 is TGTGCCAGCGTCGGGAGGTCAGGGGTAAAGTACGAGCAGTACTTC. Its protein product is CASVGRSGVKYEQYF.

The chain combines TRBV29-1 with TRBJ2-2, with 11 bases fitting TRBD1. Germline lookup yields CDR1 SQVTM and CDR2 ANQGSEA. V lost 7 bases, J lost 4 bases, and 8 bases stayed unmatched. This CDR3 contains 15 residues. The CDR3 loop is CSGRTGGGGTGELFF. For the CDR3, the DNA is TGCAGCGGCCGGACAGGGGGCGGCGGCACCGGGGAGCTGTTTTTT.

The chain is built from TRBV6-1 and TRBJ1-3; D may be TRBD1 (5 bases). Trimming left V 4 bases short and J 2 bases short, with 9 bases between. This CDR3 region has 14 residues. Germline lookup yields CDR1 MNHNS and CDR2 SASEGT. As DNA, the CDR3 is TGTGCCAGCAGTGCCAGGGAGGCTGGAAACACCATATATTTT. This codes for CASSAREAGNTIYF.

The chain has TRBV27 and TRBJ2-7, with D possibly TRBD1 on 5 matching bases. In germline, CDR1 is MNHEY, CDR2 SMNVEV (reference sequence). V gave up 5 bases and J gave up 5 bases, with 10 bases separating them. The CDR3 consists of 12 residues. The CDR3, as DNA: TGTGCCAGCAGTCCCCCAGGGAACGAGCAGTACTTC. Protein: CASSPPGNEQYF.

The V and J genes are TRBV11-1 and TRBJ2-7, with TRBD1 identical over 9 bases. The ends lost 2 bases at V and 2 bases at J; junction bases unmatched: 4. From germline, CDR1 is SGHAT and CDR2 FQDESV (reference sequence). The CDR3 is 15 amino acids. In DNA, the CDR3 is TGTGCCAGCAGCTTAATCGGGACAGGGCCCTACGAGCAGTACTTC. It specifies CASSLIGTGPYEQYF.